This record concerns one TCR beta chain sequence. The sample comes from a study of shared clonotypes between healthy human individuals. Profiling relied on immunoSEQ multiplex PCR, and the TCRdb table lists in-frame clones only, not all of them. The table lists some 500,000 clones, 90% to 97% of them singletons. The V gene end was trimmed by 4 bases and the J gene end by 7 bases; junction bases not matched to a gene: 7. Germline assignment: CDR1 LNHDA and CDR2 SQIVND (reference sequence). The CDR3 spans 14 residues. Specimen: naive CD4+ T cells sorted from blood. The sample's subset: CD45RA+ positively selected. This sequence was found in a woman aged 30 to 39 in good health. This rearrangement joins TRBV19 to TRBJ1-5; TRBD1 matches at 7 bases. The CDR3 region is CASSRGGAGQPQHF. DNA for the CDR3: TGTGCCAGTAGTAGAGGGGGCGCAGGGCAGCCCCAGCATTTT.